This T cell receptor beta chain came from a study of T cell repertoires in cytomegalovirus infection. Study summary: Carrying CMV and the relevant HLA type showed in public TCR beta signatures.

Findings and limits, study-wide: People with CMV and the relevant HLA were identified by cumulative public TCR beta family frequency. CMV-specific HLA-C-restricted TCR beta clonotypes dominated the ex vivo response.

Per germline, CDR1 SGHTA and CDR2 FQGNSA. V lost 5 bases and J lost 2, with 12 bases in between. The CDR3 runs 14 residues. This clonotype was seen many times. As yet, its antigen is unknown. MiXCR, run by TCRdb on the reads, gives a single entry per CDR3 protein. The sample carries roughly 730,000 distinct CDR3 sequences, roughly a third recorded once. This specimen consisted of cultured PBMCs, obtained from culture after CMV antigen stimulation. V gene TRBV7-2 combines with J gene TRBJ2-5; D call uncertain. The TCR originated in a human donor in good health (CMV status not recorded). Some clones in this sample may be carry-over from other donors' samples. The CDR3 loop is CASSLGSSQETQYF. The CDR3 DNA reads as TGTGCCAGCAGCCTGGGGTCCTCTCAAGAGACCCAGTACTTC.